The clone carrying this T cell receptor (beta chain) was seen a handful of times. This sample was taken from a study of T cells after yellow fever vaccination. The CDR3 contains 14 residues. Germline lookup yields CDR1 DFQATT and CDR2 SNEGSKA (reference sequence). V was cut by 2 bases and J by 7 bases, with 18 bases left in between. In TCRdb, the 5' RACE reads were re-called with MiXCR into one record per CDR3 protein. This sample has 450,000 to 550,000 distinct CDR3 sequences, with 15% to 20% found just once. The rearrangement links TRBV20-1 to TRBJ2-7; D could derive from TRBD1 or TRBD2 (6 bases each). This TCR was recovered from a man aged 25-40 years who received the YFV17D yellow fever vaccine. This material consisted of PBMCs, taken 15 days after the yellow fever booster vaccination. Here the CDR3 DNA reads TGCAGTGCTAGATACGCAACAGGGACTCCAGAGCAGTACTTC. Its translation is CSARYATGTPEQYF.